What follows describes a single T cell receptor beta chain. Its antigen is currently unknown. This CDR3 comprises 14 residues. V lost 4 bases, J lost 9 bases, and 21 bases lay in between. Germline loops: CDR1 SQVTM, CDR2 ANQGSEA. The donor cohort consisted entirely of Caucasian adults residing in Nashville, Tennessee. The data stem from a study of shared clonotypes between healthy human individuals. Assay used: immunoSEQ multiplex PCR; TCRdb lists only in-frame clones, some missing. The profile covers 2 million to 2.5 million clones, with more than 80% appearing a single time and roughly 0.36% taken by the ten largest. Whole-study results and caveats: Larger richness was generally estimated for naive than memory subsets. The study found lower generation probabilities in non-shared clonotypes than in those shared by all four donors. Sorted-subset sequencing, rarefaction showed, was incomplete despite large depth.

The chain couples TRBV29-1 to TRBJ2-5; D not resolved. Material for sequencing was naive CD4+ T cells from PBMCs. The subset here: CD45RA+ positively selected. The receptor was isolated from a man younger than 35 in good health. Some clones in this sample may be carry-over from other donors' samples. The CDR3 coding sequence is TGCAGCGTTGTAGAACAGCTTCATGAAGAAGCCCAGTACTTC. Its translation is CSVVEQLHEEAQYF.